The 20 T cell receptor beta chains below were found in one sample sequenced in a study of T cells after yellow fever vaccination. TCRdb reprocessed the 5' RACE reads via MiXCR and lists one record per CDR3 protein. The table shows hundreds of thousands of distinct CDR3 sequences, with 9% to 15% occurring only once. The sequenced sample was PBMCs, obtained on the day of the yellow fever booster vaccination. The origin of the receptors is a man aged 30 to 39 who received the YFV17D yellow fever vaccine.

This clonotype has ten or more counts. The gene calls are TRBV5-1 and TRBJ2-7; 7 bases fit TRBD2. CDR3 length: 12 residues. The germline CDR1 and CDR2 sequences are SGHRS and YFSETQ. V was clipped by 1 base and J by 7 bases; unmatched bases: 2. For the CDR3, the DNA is TGCGCCAGCAGCTTGCCGGGAGGTGAGCAGTACTTC. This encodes CASSLPGGEQYF.

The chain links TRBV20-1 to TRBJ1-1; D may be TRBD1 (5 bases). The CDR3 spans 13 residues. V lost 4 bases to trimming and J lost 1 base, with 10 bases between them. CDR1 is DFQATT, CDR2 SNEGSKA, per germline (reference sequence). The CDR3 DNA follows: TGCAGTGCTACCAGGGTGGGGAACACTGAAGCTTTCTTT. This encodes CSATRVGNTEAFF.

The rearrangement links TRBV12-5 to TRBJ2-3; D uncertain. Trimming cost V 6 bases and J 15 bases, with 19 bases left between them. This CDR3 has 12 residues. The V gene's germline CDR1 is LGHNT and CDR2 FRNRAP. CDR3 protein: CASGTSLTSQYF. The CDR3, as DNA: TGTGCTAGTGGGACCTCCCTGACGAGCCAATATTTT.

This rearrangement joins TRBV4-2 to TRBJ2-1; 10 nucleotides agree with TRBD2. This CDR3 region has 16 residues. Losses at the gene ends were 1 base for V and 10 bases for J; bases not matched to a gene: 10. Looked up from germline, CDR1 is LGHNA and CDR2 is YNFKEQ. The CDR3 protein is CASSQASTSGATEQFF. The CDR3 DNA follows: TGTGCCAGCAGCCAAGCAAGTACTAGCGGGGCCACGGAGCAGTTCTTC.

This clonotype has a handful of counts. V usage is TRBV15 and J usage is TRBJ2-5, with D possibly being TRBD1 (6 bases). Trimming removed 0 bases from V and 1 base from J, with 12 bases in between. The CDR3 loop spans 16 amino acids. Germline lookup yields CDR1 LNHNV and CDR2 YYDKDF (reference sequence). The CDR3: CATSRDPTGTQETQYF. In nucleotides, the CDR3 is TGTGCCACCAGCAGAGATCCTACAGGGACCCAAGAGACCCAGTACTTC.

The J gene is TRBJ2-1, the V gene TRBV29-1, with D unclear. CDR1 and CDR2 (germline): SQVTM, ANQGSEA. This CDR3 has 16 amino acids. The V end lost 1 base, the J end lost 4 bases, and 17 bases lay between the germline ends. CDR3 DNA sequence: TGCAGCGTTGAAGGGATGGGCAGCATATTGTACAATGAGCAGTTCTTC. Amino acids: CSVEGMGSILYNEQFF.

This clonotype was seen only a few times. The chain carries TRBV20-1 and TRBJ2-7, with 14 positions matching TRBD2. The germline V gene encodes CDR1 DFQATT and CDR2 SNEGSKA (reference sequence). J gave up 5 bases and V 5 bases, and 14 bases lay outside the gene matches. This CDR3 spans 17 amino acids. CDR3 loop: CSASLQGLAGAKNEQYF. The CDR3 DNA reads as TGCAGTGCTTCACTTCAGGGACTAGCGGGAGCGAAGAACGAGCAGTACTTC.

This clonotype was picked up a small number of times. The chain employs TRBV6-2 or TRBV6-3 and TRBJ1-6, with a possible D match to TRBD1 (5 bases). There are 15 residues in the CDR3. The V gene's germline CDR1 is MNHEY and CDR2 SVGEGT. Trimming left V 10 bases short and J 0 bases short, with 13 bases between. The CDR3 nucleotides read TGTGCCACTAGACAGCGACGCTCCTATAATTCACCCCTCCACTTT. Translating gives CATRQRRSYNSPLHF.

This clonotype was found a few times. The CDR3 DNA follows: TGTGCCAGCAGCATAGCGGGAGGGCGCACAGATACGCAGTATTTT. This sequence encodes CASSIAGGRTDTQYF. The V call is TRBV3-1, the J call TRBJ2-3; 11 bases are a match to TRBD2. The CDR3 loop spans 15 amino acids. Germline V gives CDR1 LGHDT, CDR2 YNNKEL (reference sequence). Trimming removed 5 bases from V and 1 base from J; junction bases left unmatched: 2.

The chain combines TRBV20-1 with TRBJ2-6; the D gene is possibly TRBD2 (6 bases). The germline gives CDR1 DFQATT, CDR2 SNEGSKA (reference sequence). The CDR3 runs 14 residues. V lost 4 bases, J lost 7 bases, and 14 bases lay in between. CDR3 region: CSAMGGGYANVLTF. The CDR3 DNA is TGCAGTGCTATGGGGGGTGGCTATGCCAACGTCCTGACTTTC.

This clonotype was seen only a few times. The CDR3 coding sequence is TGTGCCAGCAGCTTAACGGGAAGGGCCGACGAGCAGTACTTC. The encoded protein is CASSLTGRADEQYF. This chain joins TRBV7-3 and TRBJ2-7; D is unresolved. The CDR3 spans 14 residues. V dropped 0 bases and J dropped 5 bases, with 11 bases sitting between them. Germline CDR1 SGHTA, CDR2 FQGTGA.

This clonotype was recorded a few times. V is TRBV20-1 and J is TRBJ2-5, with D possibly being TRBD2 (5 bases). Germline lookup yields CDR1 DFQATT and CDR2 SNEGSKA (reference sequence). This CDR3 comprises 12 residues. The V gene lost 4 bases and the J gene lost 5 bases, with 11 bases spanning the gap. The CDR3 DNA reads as TGCAGTGCTACAGATTCGGGGGAGACCCAGTACTTC. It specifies CSATDSGETQYF.

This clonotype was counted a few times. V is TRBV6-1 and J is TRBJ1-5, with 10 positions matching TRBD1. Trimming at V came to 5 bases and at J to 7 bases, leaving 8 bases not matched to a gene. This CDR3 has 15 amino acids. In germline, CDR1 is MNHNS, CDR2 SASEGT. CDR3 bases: TGTGCCAGCAGTAAGGGACAGGGGCCAGGGCAGCCCCAGCATTTT. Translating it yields CASSKGQGPGQPQHF.

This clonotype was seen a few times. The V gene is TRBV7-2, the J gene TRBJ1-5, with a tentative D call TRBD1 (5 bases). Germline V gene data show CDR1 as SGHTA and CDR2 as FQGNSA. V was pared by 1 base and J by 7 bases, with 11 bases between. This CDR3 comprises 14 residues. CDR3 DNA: TGTGCCAGCAGCTTAGGGGCGGGGCAACAGCCCCAGCATTTT. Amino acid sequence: CASSLGAGQQPQHF.

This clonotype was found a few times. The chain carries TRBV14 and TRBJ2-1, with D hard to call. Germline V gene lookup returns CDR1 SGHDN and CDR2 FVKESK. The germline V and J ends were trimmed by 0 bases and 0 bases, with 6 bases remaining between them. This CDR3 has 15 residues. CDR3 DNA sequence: TGTGCCAGCAGCCAAGAGCTAGTCTCCTACAATGAGCAGTTCTTC. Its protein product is CASSQELVSYNEQFF.

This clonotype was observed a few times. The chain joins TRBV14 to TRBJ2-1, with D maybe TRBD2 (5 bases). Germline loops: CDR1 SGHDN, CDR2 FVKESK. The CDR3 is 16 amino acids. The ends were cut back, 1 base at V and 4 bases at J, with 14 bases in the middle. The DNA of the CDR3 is TGTGCCAGCAGCCAAGTCGTAGGGAGTTTGTACAATGAGCAGTTCTTC. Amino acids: CASSQVVGSLYNEQFF.

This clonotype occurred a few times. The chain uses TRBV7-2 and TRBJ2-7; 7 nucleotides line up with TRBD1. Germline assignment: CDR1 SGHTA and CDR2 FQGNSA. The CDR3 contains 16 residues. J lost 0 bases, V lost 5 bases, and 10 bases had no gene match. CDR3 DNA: TGTGCCAGCAGCACGTCCGGGACAGACCCCTCCTACGAGCAGTACTTC. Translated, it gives CASSTSGTDPSYEQYF.

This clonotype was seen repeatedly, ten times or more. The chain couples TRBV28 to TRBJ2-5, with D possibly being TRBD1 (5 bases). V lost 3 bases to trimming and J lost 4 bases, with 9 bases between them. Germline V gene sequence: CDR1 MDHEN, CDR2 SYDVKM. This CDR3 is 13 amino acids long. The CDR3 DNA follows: TGTGCCAGCAGTTTTCGAGACAGAGAGACCCAGTACTTC. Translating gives CASSFRDRETQYF.

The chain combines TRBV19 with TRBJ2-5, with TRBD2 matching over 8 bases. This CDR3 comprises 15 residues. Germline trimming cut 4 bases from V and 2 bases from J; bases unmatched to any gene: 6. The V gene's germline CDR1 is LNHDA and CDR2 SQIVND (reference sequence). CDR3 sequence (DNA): TGTGCCAGTAGTAAGGGCGGGAGGATACAAGAGACCCAGTACTTC. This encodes CASSKGGRIQETQYF. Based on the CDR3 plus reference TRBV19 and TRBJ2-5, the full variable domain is DGGITQSPKYLFRKEGQNVTLSCEQNLNHDAMYWYRQDPGQGLRLIYYSQIVNDFQKGDIAEGYSVSREKKESFPLTVTSAQKNPTAFYLCASSKGGRIQETQYFGPGTRLLVL.

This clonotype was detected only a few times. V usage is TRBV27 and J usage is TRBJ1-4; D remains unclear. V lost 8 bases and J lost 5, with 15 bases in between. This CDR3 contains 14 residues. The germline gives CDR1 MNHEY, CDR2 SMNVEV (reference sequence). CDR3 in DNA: TGTGCCAGCTCCACACGGGTGGGGAATGAAAAACTGTTTTTT. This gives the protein CASSTRVGNEKLFF.